Listed here are 25 T cell receptor beta chains from one sample, sequenced in a study of regulatory T cells in long-lasting Graves disease. Library construction for TCR beta used iRepertoire HTBI primers and Arm-PCR of CDR3 regions. TCRdb used MiXCR to reprocess the multiplex PCR reads, holding one entry per CDR3 protein. In the table there are hundreds of thousands of distinct CDR3 sequences, 20% to 25% of which are singletons. Indicated time point: persistent/refractory GD, antithyroid drugs over 5 years with positive TRAb. RNA isolated from PBMCs was used to make the TCR library. Sequenced here: peripheral blood mononuclear cells (PBMCs), sampled when the disease was refractory, from a patient treated with antithyroid drugs. Receptor source: a female donor with Graves disease.

The table lists this clonotype with many counts. The chain is built from TRBV20-1 and TRBJ2-1, with TRBD2 identical over 10 bases. CDR1 and CDR2 from the germline V gene are DFQATT and SNEGSKA (reference sequence). The CDR3 has 14 residues. V shed 6 bases and J 4 bases; nucleotides not matched to a gene: 6. The CDR3: CSAVLAGAYNEQFF. The CDR3, as DNA: TGCAGTGCCGTTCTAGCGGGGGCTTACAATGAGCAGTTCTTC.

This clonotype came up once. This chain's CDR3 is CASSYQNNEQFF. CDR3 DNA: TGTGCCAGCAGCTACCAGAACAATGAGCAGTTCTTC. The chain carries TRBV7-2 and TRBJ2-1, with no clear D. This CDR3 is built from 12 residues. Germline V gene data show CDR1 as SGHTA and CDR2 as FQGNSA. Trimming pared 4 bases from V and 5 bases from J, leaving 6 bases between.

This clonotype appeared many times. The rearrangement uses TRBV19 and TRBJ1-1; unclear D gene. The CDR3 contains 15 residues. CDR1 and CDR2 from the germline V gene are LNHDA and SQIVND (reference sequence). V lost 0 bases and J 0 bases, leaving 8 bases between the germline ends. Written as DNA, the CDR3 is TGTGCCAGTAGTATAGACGGCAGCATGAACACTGAAGCTTTCTTT. This gives the protein CASSIDGSMNTEAFF.

In this sample, this clonotype turned up a few times. The CDR3 DNA sequence: TGTGCCAGCAGCCTAAGTTCGGGGGGCCATAATTCACCCCTCCACTTT. It specifies CASSLSSGGHNSPLHF. The chain recombines TRBV6-2 or TRBV6-3 with TRBJ1-6; possible D gene TRBD1, 6 bases. Trimming left V 6 bases short and J 5 bases short, with 17 bases between. The CDR3 runs to 16 residues. CDR1 is MNHEY, CDR2 SVGEGT, per germline.

The chain has TRBV3-1 and TRBJ2-2; maybe TRBD2 (6 bases). Trimming took 3 bases from V and 4 from J, leaving 15 bases between them. The CDR3 sequence is 16 residues long. Germline values: CDR1 LGHDT, CDR2 YNNKEL (reference sequence). DNA of the CDR3: TGTGCCAGCAGCCATCCTGGGGGAGGTGGCACCGGGGAGCTGTTTTTT. Protein sequence: CASSHPGGGGTGELFF.

V is TRBV29-1 and J is TRBJ1-1; no reliable D call. Trimming took 2 bases from V and 3 from J, leaving 13 bases between them. This CDR3 region has 14 residues. Germline CDR1 reads SQVTM; CDR2 reads ANQGSEA. CDR3 loop: CSVELGTGYTEAFF. Here the CDR3 DNA reads TGCAGCGTTGAACTAGGAACGGGCTACACTGAAGCTTTCTTT.

Regarding this clonotype: This may stem from a read error, because a much larger clone lies one nucleotide away. The chain employs TRBV7-2 and TRBJ2-7, with D perhaps matching TRBD2 (6 bases). The CDR3 sequence is 16 residues long. Germline V CDR1 and CDR2: SGHTA, FQGNSA. CDR3 protein: CASSLGGSGSSYGQYF. The CDR3 DNA reads as TGTGCCAGCAGCTTAGGGGGTAGCGGCAGCTCCTACGGGCAGTACTTC.

This clonotype was counted many times. The chain links TRBV11-2 to TRBJ2-2; D remains unclear. Germline CDR1 is SGHAT and CDR2 is FQNNGV. With 1 base removed from V and 4 bases from J, the gap between germline ends came to 4 bases. This CDR3 spans 13 amino acids. The DNA of the CDR3 is TGTGCCAGCAGCTTAGTATCCACCGGGGAGCTGTTTTTT. This codes for CASSLVSTGELFF.

This sequence joins TRBV7-9 and TRBJ1-1, with D perhaps TRBD1 (5 bases). CDR3 length: 11 amino acids. V shed 2 bases and J shed 10 bases, with 8 bases lying between them. Germline CDR1 and CDR2: SEHNR and FQNEAQ (reference sequence). CDR3 nucleotide sequence: TGTGCCAGCAGCTTAACAGGAATAGCTTTCTTT. It translates to CASSLTGIAFF.

The chain carries TRBV19 and TRBJ1-5, with TRBD1 as a possible D gene (5 bases). V was shortened by 7 bases and J by 7 bases, with 11 bases between the two germline ends. Germline-derived CDR1 and CDR2 are LNHDA and SQIVND (reference sequence). This CDR3 is built from 12 residues. This CDR3 is CASTIGGQPQHF. The CDR3 DNA reads as TGTGCCAGTACCATCGGGGGGCAGCCCCAGCATTTT.

This clonotype was recorded only once. The CDR3 does not end in the conserved phenylalanine or tryptophan, so this is likely a read error. The gene calls are TRBV27 and TRBJ2-2; TRBD2 matches 7 bases. This CDR3 comprises 15 residues. Germline values: CDR1 MNHEY, CDR2 SMNVEV (reference sequence). J was trimmed by 2 bases and V by 3 bases; bases with no gene match: 3. The CDR3 spells CASSLGLPNTGELFS. The DNA of the CDR3 is TGTGCCAGCAGTTTGGGACTACCTAACACCGGGGAGCTGTTTTCT.

This clonotype was picked up a small number of times. The rearrangement uses TRBV5-1 and TRBJ1-6; weak D call: TRBD1 (5 bases). Per the germline V gene, CDR1 is SGHRS and CDR2 is YFSETQ. The CDR3 is 14 amino acids. Trimming removed 7 bases at V and 9 bases at J, with 17 bases between. In DNA form, the CDR3 reads TGCGCCAGCTTGGGACGGCGGCTAGGTTCACCCCTCCACTTT. Protein sequence: CASLGRRLGSPLHF.

V usage is TRBV28 and J usage is TRBJ2-1; D tentatively fits TRBD1 or TRBD2 (5 bases each). Between the trimmed V and J ends, which lost 1 base and 2 bases, there was a span of 12 bases. The V gene's germline CDR1 is MDHEN and CDR2 SYDVKM. The CDR3 covers 16 residues. CDR3: CASSLYVGEPYNEQFF. In nucleotides, the CDR3 is TGTGCCAGCAGTTTATATGTGGGGGAACCCTACAATGAGCAGTTCTTC.

This clonotype turned up a few times. This chain connects TRBV10-3 to TRBJ2-5; 10 bases line up with TRBD2. J was trimmed by 2 bases and V by 11 bases; bases with no gene match: 8. Germline CDR1 and CDR2: ENHRY and SYGVKD. The CDR3 spans 14 residues. CDR3 residues: CAATGTSEQETQYF. For the CDR3, the DNA is TGTGCCGCAACCGGGACTAGCGAACAAGAGACCCAGTACTTC.

This clonotype has more than one count but fewer than ten. This chain uses TRBV29-1 with TRBJ1-5; D gene unclear. With 3 bases removed from V and 6 bases from J, the gap between germline ends came to 9 bases. Germline CDR1 reads SQVTM; CDR2 reads ANQGSEA. This CDR3 is built from 12 residues. CDR3 residues: CSVEELGQPQHF. In nucleotides, the CDR3 is TGCAGCGTTGAGGAACTAGGTCAGCCCCAGCATTTT.

This clonotype occurred many times. An end of the junction does not agree with germline; a read error may underlie this. J is TRBJ1-4 and V is TRBV2, with unresolved D. Germline V gene sequence: CDR1 SNHLY, CDR2 FYNNEI. The CDR3 extends over 13 amino acids. CDR3 DNA sequence: TGTCCCAGCAGTCGCCTCACTAATGAAAAACTGTTTTTT. Protein: CPSSRLTNEKLFF.

This clonotype has a handful of counts. The chain uses TRBV20-1 and TRBJ2-2; TRBD1 agrees at 9 bases. The CDR3 covers 16 residues. Unmatched junction bases numbered 7, after V lost 0 bases and J lost 5 bases. CDR1 and CDR2 (germline): DFQATT, SNEGSKA (reference sequence). The CDR3 reads CSARDRRQGETGELFF. In DNA form, the CDR3 reads TGCAGTGCTAGAGATCGCCGACAGGGGGAAACCGGGGAGCTGTTTTTT.

This clonotype was seen many times. J is TRBJ1-4 and V is TRBV4-1; D not resolved. The V gene lost 4 bases and the J gene lost 0 bases, with 9 bases spanning the gap. The CDR3 runs 15 residues. Germline V gene sequence: CDR1 MGHRA, CDR2 YSYEKL. The CDR3 here is CASSPGRATNEKLFF. CDR3 bases: TGCGCCAGCAGCCCCGGACGTGCAACTAATGAAAAACTGTTTTTT.

This clonotype came up many times. The J gene is TRBJ1-6, the V gene TRBV28; D is unresolved. CDR1 MDHEN and CDR2 SYDVKM come from the germline V gene. The length of the CDR3 is 16 residues. V was pared by 2 bases and J by 4 bases, with 12 bases between. As DNA, the CDR3 is TGTGCCAGCAGTTTAGCTCCGGGGTTTTATAATTCACCCCTCCACTTT. It specifies CASSLAPGFYNSPLHF.

This chain uses TRBV27 with TRBJ2-1; D call uncertain. In germline, CDR1 is MNHEY, CDR2 SMNVEV (reference sequence). V shed 6 bases and J shed 1 base, with 7 bases lying between them. The CDR3 runs 13 residues. This CDR3 is CASSRASYNEQFF. The CDR3 region has the DNA TGTGCCAGCAGCCGCGCATCCTACAATGAGCAGTTCTTC.

CDR3 protein: CASSPRERGDTEAFF. CDR3 coding DNA: TGCGCCAGCAGCCCCCGGGAGAGAGGGGACACTGAAGCTTTCTTT. The chain combines TRBV4-1 with TRBJ1-1, with D possibly matching TRBD1 (5 bases). From germline, CDR1 is MGHRA and CDR2 YSYEKL. V dropped 4 bases and J dropped 3 bases, with 15 bases sitting between them. The CDR3 spans 15 residues.

This clonotype showed up just a few times. The chain employs TRBV6-1 and TRBJ2-7; D gene uncertain. CDR1 is MNHNS and CDR2 is SASEGT in the germline V gene. The CDR3 spans 15 residues. V lost 8 bases to trimming and J lost 0 bases, with 17 bases between them. CDR3 region: CASGEHGSSSYEQYF. The CDR3 nucleotides are TGTGCCAGCGGAGAACACGGAAGTAGCTCCTACGAGCAGTACTTC.

Comment on this clonotype: At one end the junction does not follow the germline gene, possibly because of a read error. This sequence joins TRBV9 and TRBJ2-7; 8 bases agree with TRBD2. The length of the CDR3 is 12 residues. The germline V gene has CDR1 SGDLS and CDR2 YYNGEE. The CDR3 DNA reads TGTGCCAGCAGCGACACAGCGGGAGAGCAGCACTTC. Translated: CASSDTAGEQHF.

The chain joins TRBV6-5 to TRBJ1-3; unclear D gene. V dropped 0 bases and J dropped 1 base, with 19 bases sitting between them. This CDR3 has 19 amino acids. The germline V gene encodes CDR1 MNHEY and CDR2 SVGAGI. The chain's CDR3 is CASSYSWADGEISGNTIYF. The DNA for the CDR3 is TGTGCCAGCAGTTACTCTTGGGCTGACGGGGAGATTTCTGGAAACACCATATATTTT.

V gene TRBV6-9 combines with J gene TRBJ1-1; D ambiguous. Germline-derived CDR1 and CDR2 are MNHGY and SVAAGI. The CDR3 totals 15 residues. V shed 3 bases and J shed 1 base, with 12 bases lying between them. As DNA, the CDR3 is TGTGCCAGCAGTTACCAGCCAGACACGAACACTGAAGCTTTCTTT. It specifies CASSYQPDTNTEAFF.